One T cell receptor (beta chain) is described in this entry. Its antigen is unidentified. At collection, donors were nominally healthy, but unrecorded immune exposures were probable. This sample stems from a study of cytomegalovirus exposure and HLA in healthy donors. Primers for the PCR totalled 60 Vbeta and 13 Jbeta. Sequencing used immunoSEQ multiplex PCR; TCRdb keeps in-frame clones, though not all of them. Of about 170,000 clones listed, 75% to 90% were seen once; the top ten hold more than 5.5%. The germline V gene has CDR1 MGHDK and CDR2 SYGVNS. This CDR3 has 13 residues. V was pared by 5 bases and J by 1 base, with 9 bases between. Study-level results: Later work found most CMV-associated TCR beta chains apparently HLA-restricted. Overall, roughly 160 TCR beta chains were annotated as cytomegalovirus-associated. A later analysis linked a missense DCLRE1C variant to TCR beta V- and J-gene trimming.

The V gene is TRBV25-1, the J gene TRBJ2-7, with D possibly TRBD1 on 6 matching bases. The origin of this receptor is a man aged 30 to 39 in good health and CMV-seropositive. Sequenced material: PBMCs. CDR3 nucleotide sequence: TGTGCCAGCAGTACCCAGGGGTCCTACGAGCAGTACTTC. Translation: CASSTQGSYEQYF.